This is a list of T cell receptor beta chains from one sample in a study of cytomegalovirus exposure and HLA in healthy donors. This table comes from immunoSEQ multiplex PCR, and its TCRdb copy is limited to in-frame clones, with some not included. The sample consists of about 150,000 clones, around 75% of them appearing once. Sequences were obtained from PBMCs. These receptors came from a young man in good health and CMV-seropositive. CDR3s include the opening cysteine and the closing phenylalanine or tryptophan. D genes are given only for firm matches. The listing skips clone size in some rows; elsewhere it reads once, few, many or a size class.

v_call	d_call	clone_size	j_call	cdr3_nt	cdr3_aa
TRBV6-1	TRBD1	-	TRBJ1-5	TGTGCCAGCAGGGACCGACAGGGGATTAGTCAGCCCCAGCATTTT	CASRDRQGISQPQHF
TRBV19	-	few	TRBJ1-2	TGTGCCAGTAGTATATCCGGACATTATGGCTACACCTTC	CASSISGHYGYTF
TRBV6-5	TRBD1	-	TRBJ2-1	TGTGCCAGTAAAACCGGGACAGGGTACTACAATGAGCAGTTCTTC	CASKTGTGYYNEQFF
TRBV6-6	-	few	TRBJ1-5	TGTGCCAGCAGCCCCCCATCTCAGCCCCAGCATTTT	CASSPPSQPQHF
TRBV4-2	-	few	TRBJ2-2	TGTGCCAGCAGCCAACTAGAGACCGGGGAGCTGTTTTTT	CASSQLETGELFF
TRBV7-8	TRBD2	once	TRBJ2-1	TGTGCCTCCTACCGGGGGGGGACTGCTAGCTCCTACAATGAGCAGTTCTTC	CASYRGGTASSYNEQFF
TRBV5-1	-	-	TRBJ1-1	TGCGCCAGCAGCTTGGGACCGGGAGGTCTGAACACTGAAGCTTTCTTT	CASSLGPGGLNTEAFF
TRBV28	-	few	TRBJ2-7	TGTGCCAGCAGTCCCCTTGCGGGACTTCCCCCTTACGAGCAGTACTTC	CASSPLAGLPPYEQYF
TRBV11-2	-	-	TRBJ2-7	TGTGCCAGCAGCTTAGGAGAGCCCTACGAGCAGTACTTC	CASSLGEPYEQYF
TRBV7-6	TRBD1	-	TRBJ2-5	TGTGCCAGCAGCGTAACAGGGGGTCAAGAGACCCAGTACTTC	CASSVTGGQETQYF
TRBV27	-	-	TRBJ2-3	TGTGCCAGCAGTTTATCCACAGTGATGGGACTTCGCGATACGCAGTATTTT	CASSLSTVMGLRDTQYF
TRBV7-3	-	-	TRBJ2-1	TGTGCCAGCAGCCCATGGGAGAACAATGAGCAGTTCTTC	CASSPWENNEQFF
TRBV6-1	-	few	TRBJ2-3	TGTGCCAGCAGTGCCCCAGGAGGTGGACCTAGCACAGATACGCAGTATTTT	CASSAPGGGPSTDTQYF
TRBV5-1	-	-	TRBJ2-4	TGCGCCAGCAGCTTGGGTTCGGGGGTGAACATTCAGTACTTC	CASSLGSGVNIQYF
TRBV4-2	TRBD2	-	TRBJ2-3	TGTGCCAGCAGCCAAGGTGTACTAGCGGGGCTCACAGATACGCAGTATTTT	CASSQGVLAGLTDTQYF
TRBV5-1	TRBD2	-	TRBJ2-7	TGCGCCAGCAGTTACGGACTAGCGGGAGGCGTGGGTTACGAGCAGTACTTC	CASSYGLAGGVGYEQYF
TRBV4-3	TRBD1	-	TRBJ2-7	TGCGCCAGCAGCCAAGGGGCAGATAGGACAGGGGTCCACGAGCAGTACTTC	CASSQGADRTGVHEQYF
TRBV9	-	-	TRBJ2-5	TGTGCCAGCAGCCGTAGGGGGAATTTACAAGAGACCCAGTACTTC	CASSRRGNLQETQYF
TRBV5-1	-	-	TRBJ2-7	TGCGCCAGCAGCTGGACAGAGGGCTCCTACGAGCAGTACTTC	CASSWTEGSYEQYF
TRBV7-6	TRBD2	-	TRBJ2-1	TGTGCCAGCAGCCCCTGGGAAGAGCGGGGGAATGAGCAGTTCTTC	CASSPWEERGNEQFF
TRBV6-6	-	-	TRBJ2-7	TGTGCCAGCCTACGTGGGACAAACTCCTACGAGCAGTACTTC	CASLRGTNSYEQYF
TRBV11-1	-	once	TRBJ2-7	TGTGCCAGCAGACATCGGAACGGGGACGAGCAGTACTTC	CASRHRNGDEQYF
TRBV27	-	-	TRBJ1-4	TGTGCCAGCAGTGGCCGCAAGAATGAAAAACTGTTTTTT	CASSGRKNEKLFF